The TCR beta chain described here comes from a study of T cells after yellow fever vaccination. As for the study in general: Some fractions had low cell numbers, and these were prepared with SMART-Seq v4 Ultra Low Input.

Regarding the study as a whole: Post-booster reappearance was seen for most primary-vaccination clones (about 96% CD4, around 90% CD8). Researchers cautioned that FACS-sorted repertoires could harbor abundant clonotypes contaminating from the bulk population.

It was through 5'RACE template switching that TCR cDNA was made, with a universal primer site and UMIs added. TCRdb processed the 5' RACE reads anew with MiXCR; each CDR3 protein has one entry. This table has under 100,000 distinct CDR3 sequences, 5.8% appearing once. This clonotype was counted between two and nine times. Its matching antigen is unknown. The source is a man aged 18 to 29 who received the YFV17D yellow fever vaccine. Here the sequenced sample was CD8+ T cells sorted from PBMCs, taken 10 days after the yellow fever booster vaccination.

The DNA of the CDR3 is TGCAGTGCTAGAGCTATACCGGGACTAGCGGGGGACAGCACAGATACGCAGTATTTT. This translates into CSARAIPGLAGDSTDTQYF. J is TRBJ2-3 and V is TRBV20-1; the match to TRBD2 covers 14 bases. The trim removed 1 base at V and 0 bases at J, leaving 9 bases unmatched. Germline V gene lookup returns CDR1 DFQATT and CDR2 SNEGSKA (reference sequence). The CDR3 contains 19 residues.